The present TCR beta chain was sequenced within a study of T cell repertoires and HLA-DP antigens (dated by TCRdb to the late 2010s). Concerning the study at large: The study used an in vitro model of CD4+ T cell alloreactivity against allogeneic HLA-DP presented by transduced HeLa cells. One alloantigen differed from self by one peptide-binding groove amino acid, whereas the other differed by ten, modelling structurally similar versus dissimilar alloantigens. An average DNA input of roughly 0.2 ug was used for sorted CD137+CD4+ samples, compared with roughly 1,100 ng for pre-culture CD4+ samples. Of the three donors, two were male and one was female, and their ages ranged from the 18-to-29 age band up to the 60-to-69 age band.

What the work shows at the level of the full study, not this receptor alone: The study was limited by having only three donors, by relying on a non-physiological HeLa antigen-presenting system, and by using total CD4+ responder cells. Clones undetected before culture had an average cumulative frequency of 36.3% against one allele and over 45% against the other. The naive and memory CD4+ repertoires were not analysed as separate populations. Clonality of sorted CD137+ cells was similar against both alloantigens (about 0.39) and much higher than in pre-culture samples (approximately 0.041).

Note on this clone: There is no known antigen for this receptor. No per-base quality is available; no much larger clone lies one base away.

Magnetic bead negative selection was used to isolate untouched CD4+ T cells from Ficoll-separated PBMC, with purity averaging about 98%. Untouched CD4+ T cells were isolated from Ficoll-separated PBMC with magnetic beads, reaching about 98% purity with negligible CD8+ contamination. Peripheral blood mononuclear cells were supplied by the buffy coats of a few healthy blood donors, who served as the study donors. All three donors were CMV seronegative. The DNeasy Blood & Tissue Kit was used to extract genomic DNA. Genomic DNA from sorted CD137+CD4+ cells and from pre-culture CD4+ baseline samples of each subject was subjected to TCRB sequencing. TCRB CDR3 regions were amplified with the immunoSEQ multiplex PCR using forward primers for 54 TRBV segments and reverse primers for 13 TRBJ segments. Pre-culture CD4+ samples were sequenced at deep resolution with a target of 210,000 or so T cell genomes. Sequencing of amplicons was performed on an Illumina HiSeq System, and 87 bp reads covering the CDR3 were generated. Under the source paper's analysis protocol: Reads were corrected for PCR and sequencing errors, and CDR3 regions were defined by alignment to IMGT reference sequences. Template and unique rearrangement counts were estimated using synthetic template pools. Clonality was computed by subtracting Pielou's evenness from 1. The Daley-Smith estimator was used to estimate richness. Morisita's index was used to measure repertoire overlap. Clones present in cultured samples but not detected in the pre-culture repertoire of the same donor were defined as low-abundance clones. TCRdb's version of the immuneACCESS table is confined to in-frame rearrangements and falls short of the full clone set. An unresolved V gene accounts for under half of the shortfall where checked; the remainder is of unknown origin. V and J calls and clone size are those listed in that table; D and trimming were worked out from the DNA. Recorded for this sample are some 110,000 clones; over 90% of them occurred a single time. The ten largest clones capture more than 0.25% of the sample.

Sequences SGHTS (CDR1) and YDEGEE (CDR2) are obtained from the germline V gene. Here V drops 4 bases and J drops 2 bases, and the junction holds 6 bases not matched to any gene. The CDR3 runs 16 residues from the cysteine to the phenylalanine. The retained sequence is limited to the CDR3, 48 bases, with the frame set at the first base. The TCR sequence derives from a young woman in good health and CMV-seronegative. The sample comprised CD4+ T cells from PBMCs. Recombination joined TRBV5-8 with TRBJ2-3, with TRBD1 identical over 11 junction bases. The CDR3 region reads CASSGQGASHTDTQYF. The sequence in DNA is TGTGCCAGCAGCGGACAGGGGGCATCGCACACAGATACGCAGTATTTT.